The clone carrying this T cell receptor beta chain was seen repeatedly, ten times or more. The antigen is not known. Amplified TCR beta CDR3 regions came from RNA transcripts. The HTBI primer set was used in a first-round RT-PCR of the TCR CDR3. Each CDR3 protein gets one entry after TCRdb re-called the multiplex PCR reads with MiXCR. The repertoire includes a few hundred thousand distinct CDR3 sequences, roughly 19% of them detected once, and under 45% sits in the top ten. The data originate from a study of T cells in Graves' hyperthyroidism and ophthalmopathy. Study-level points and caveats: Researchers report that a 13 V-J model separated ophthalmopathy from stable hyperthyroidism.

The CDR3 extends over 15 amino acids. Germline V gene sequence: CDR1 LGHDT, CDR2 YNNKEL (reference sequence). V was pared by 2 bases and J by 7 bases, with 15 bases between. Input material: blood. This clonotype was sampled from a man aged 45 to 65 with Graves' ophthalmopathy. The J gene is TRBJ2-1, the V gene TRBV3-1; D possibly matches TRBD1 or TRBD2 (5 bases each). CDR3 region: CASSQSGRLENEQFF. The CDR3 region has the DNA TGTGCCAGCAGCCAATCGGGACGGCTGGAGAATGAGCAGTTCTTC.